The T cell receptor beta chain described here comes from a study of monozygotic twins with inflammatory bowel disease. General study findings and limits: Fewer shared clonotypes with others were found in IBD patients than in healthy twins, especially with disease activity. Data gave no support to a single strong signal or clonotype associated with IBD.

To note about this clonotype: The antigen is not known.

Reanalyzing the 5' RACE reads, TCRdb keeps one entry per CDR3 protein, without DNA. The record lists approximately 400,000 distinct CDR3 sequences, of which the ten most abundant hold 2% to 2.5%. Germline V lookup: CDR1 DFQATT, CDR2 SNEGSKA (reference sequence). This CDR3 has 15 residues. The TCR sequence derives from a human donor with ulcerative colitis or Crohn's disease, or a healthy co-twin of an affected twin (not recorded which). The rearrangement uses TRBV20-1 and TRBJ2-1; TCRdb's D call, TRBD2, is unchecked because there is no DNA. The sequenced material came from blood. CDR3 amino acids: CSARTRDSSYNEQFF.